The rows below give T cell receptor beta chains drawn from one sample of a study of CD8+CD57+ T cells in acquired aplastic anemia. TCRdb itself ran the reads through MiXCR, one entry per CDR3 protein. The sample gives about 190,000 distinct CDR3 sequences, less than 65% of which show up once; about a sixth is in the top ten. Specimen: sorted CD4+, CD8+, or CD8+CD57+ T cells (not recorded which) from PBMCs. The receptors derive from a human donor in good health, serving as a control. Each CDR3 is given with its conserved first and last residue. Fields, in order: V gene, CDR3 length, D gene, CDR3 protein. A D gene is named only where the DNA matches it firmly.

>TRBV7-6|13|TRBD1
CASSPRTGISYTF
>TRBV28|18|TRBD1
CASLRDRFLFGANEKLFF
>TRBV12-3/TRBV12-4|15|-
CASSDDRPTTDTQYF
>TRBV11-1|13|-
CASSLGQGYGYTF
>TRBV20-1|16|TRBD1
CSARDLRTGDNSPLHF
>TRBV4-2|14|-
CASSQDLKDYEQYF
>TRBV7-3|16|TRBD2
CASSLGLAVTYNEQFF
>TRBV5-1|15|-
CASKLGFSYNSPLHF
>TRBV25-1|14|-
CASRGTVLNTEAFF
>TRBV29-1|13|TRBD2
CSVVSGGLDTQYF
>TRBV10-3|15|TRBD2
CAISGPAGGQETQYF
>TRBV10-3|13|TRBD1
CAISSDRAGGYTF
>TRBV19|13|-
CASGRAYQETQYF
>TRBV7-9|15|-
CASSLAIGPKNIQYF
>TRBV29-1|14|TRBD2
CSASIGRAHNEQFF
>TRBV6-2/TRBV6-3|15|TRBD2
CASNTPGLAPGELFF
>TRBV29-1|10|-
CSVLRNGYTF
>TRBV7-3|14|-
CASSSQGYRTEAFF
>TRBV20-1|15|-
CSAQTGRRTQETQHF
>TRBV7-9|14|-
CASSLVRVQETQYF
>TRBV25-1|16|-
CASSGPGASINYEQYF
>TRBV7-2|15|TRBD2
CASSPTSDTYNEQFF
>TRBV5-8|15|-
CASSLSGGAAYGYTF
>TRBV7-3|13|-
CASSPGGGYGYTF
>TRBV15|13|-
CATSRADSNGRDF
>TRBV11-2|13|-
CASRSAGTYGYTF
>TRBV7-2|14|-
CASSLGVSNQPQHF
>TRBV20-1|17|TRBD1
CSASTSGGQGWVYGYTF
>TRBV28|13|TRBD1
CASRDSPNEKLFF
>TRBV19|14|TRBD1
CASRPGQGGHGYTF
>TRBV6-5|15|TRBD1
CASSRQGAMTETQYF
>TRBV5-8|14|-
CASSQDLSGRGYTF
>TRBV27|13|TRBD1
CASRDRGGHEQYF
>TRBV19|10|-
CASSPRAQYF
>TRBV7-8|15|TRBD1
CASSPLTGANQPQHF
>TRBV6-4|14|-
CASSEQGRINEQFF
>TRBV27|15|TRBD1
CASRRPGQGIGEQYF
>TRBV12-3/TRBV12-4|12|TRBD1
CASSSTGGEQYF
>TRBV29-1|14|-
CSVLLQGIYDEQFF
>TRBV29-1|13|-
CSAGHPGSTEAFF
>TRBV7-9|13|-
CASSLARLGDWFF
>TRBV20-1|15|TRBD1
CSADLQGAPNEKLFF
>TRBV7-4|14|-
CASSLDVEDTEAFF
>TRBV5-1|15|-
CASSDRGPGTDTQYF
>TRBV6-2/TRBV6-3|15|-
CASSSLGGVSQPQHF
>TRBV28|16|-
CASSSQGASTNEKLFF
>TRBV7-9|15|TRBD1
CASSLPGQGAATQYF
>TRBV29-1|12|-
CSARDPNYGYTF
>TRBV9|15|-
CASSPRDTNPSLRYF
>TRBV14|15|-
CASSRRGGDPYEQYF
>TRBV7-6|12|-
CASSLRAGEAFF
>TRBV24-1|15|-
CATSDFDAPGQPQHF
>TRBV7-9|17|TRBD1
CASSPRTGVRGGEKLFF
>TRBV24-1|16|TRBD1
CATSGHRGPGNQPQHF